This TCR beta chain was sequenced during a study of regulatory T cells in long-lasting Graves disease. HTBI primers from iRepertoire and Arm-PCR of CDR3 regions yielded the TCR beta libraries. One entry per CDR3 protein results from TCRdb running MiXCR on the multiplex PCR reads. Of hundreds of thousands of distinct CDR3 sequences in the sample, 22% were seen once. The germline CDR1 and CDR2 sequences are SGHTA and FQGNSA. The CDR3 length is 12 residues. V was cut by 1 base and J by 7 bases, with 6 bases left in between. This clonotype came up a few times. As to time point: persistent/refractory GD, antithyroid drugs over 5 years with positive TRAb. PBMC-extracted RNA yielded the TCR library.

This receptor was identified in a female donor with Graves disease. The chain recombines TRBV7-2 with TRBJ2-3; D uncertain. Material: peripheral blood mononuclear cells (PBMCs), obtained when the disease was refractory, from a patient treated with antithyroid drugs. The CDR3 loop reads CASSLVGHTQYF. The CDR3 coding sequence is TGTGCCAGCAGCTTAGTTGGACATACGCAGTATTTT.